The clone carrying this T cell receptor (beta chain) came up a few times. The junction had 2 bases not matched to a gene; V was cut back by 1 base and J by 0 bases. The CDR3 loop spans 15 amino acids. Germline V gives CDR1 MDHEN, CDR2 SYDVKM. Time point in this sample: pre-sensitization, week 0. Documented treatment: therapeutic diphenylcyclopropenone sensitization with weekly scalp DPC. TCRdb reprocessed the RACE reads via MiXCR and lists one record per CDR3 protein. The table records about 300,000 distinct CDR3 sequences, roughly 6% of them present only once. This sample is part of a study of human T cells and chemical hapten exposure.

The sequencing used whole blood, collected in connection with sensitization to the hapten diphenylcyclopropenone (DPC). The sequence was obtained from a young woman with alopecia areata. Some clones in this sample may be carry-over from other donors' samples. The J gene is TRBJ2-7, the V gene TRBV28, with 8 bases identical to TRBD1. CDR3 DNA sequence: TGTGCCAGCAGTTTATCAACAGGGGGCTCCTACGAGCAGTACTTC. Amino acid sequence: CASSLSTGGSYEQYF.